These 27 T cell receptor beta chains came from one sample sequenced in a study of blood T cell repertoires in COVID-19. Only in-frame clones appear in the TCRdb table, and some are missing; sequencing was by immunoSEQ multiplex PCR. The sample lists approximately 130,000 clones; approximately 84% were seen once. The sample comprised peripheral blood. All receptors derive from a woman aged 45 to 65 who had recovered from COVID-19.

The V gene is TRBV3-1 (or the pseudogene TRBV3-2), the J gene TRBJ2-5, with 10 nucleotides matching TRBD2. The CDR3 spans 14 residues. V was clipped by 4 bases and J by 2 bases; unmatched bases: 1. Germline assignment: CDR1 LGHDT and CDR2 YNNKEL (reference sequence). The CDR3 reads CASSLLAGQETQYF. The CDR3 DNA reads as TGTGCCAGCAGCCTACTAGCGGGGCAAGAGACCCAGTACTTC.

There are a few counts of this clone. The CDR3 loop is CASSLKTGAMPQHF. The CDR3 DNA reads TGTGCCAGCAGTTTAAAGACAGGGGCAATGCCCCAGCATTTT. The V call is TRBV27, the J call TRBJ1-5, with TRBD1 matching over 8 bases. Per germline, CDR1 MNHEY and CDR2 SMNVEV (reference sequence). CDR3 length: 14 residues. The junction had 6 bases not matched to a gene; V was cut back by 2 bases and J by 9 bases.

This clone was seen only a few times. V gene TRBV11-3 combines with J gene TRBJ1-2, with 9 bases matching TRBD1. The CDR3 has 13 residues. The V gene end was trimmed by 5 bases and the J gene end by 4 bases; junction bases not matched to a gene: 2. CDR1 and CDR2 from the germline V gene are SGHNT and YENEEA. The CDR3 sequence is CASSRDRAYGYTF. As DNA, the CDR3 is TGTGCCAGCAGCAGGGACAGGGCCTATGGCTACACCTTC.

The rearrangement joins TRBV2 to TRBJ1-1; D is possibly TRBD1 (5 bases). CDR3 length equals 14 residues. The V gene lost 5 bases and the J gene lost 4 bases, with 14 bases spanning the gap. Germline V lookup: CDR1 SNHLY, CDR2 FYNNEI. CDR3 region: CASSQVPGITEAFF. The CDR3 nucleotides read TGTGCCAGCAGTCAGGTGCCAGGGATCACTGAAGCTTTCTTT.

The DNA for the CDR3 is TGTGCCAGCAGCTTAAACAGGGGGCGGGAGACCCAGTACTTC. Encoded protein: CASSLNRGRETQYF. The V gene is TRBV7-6, the J gene TRBJ2-5; 9 bases are a match to TRBD1. Germline trimming cut 2 bases from V and 5 bases from J; bases unmatched to any gene: 3. From germline, CDR1 is SGHVS and CDR2 FNYEAQ. The CDR3 runs 14 residues.

The CDR3 is CASSAAETSDTQYF. In nucleotides, the CDR3 is TGTGCCAGCAGTGCAGCGGAGACCTCAGATACGCAGTATTTT. The chain recombines TRBV6-1 with TRBJ2-3; a possible D gene is TRBD2 (5 bases). Deletions cut 4 bases from V and 4 bases from J, with 12 bases between. The germline CDR1 and CDR2 sequences are MNHNS and SASEGT. This CDR3 contains 14 residues.

The chain is built from TRBV30 and TRBJ1-2, with D tentatively TRBD1 (5 bases). Per germline, CDR1 GTSNPN and CDR2 SVGIG (reference sequence). The CDR3 runs 13 residues. V was pared by 2 bases and J by 8 bases, with 15 bases between. CDR3 sequence (DNA): TGTGCCTGGAGTACCGGGGGGTTTCGGGGCTACACCTTC. It translates to CAWSTGGFRGYTF.

V usage is TRBV12-3 or TRBV12-4 and J usage is TRBJ2-3; D unclear. Trimming stripped 6 bases from V and 2 bases from J, with 3 bases between. The CDR3 spans 11 residues. The CDR3 is CASSHTDTQYF. In DNA, the CDR3 is TGTGCCAGCAGCCACACAGATACGCAGTATTTT.

This chain joins TRBV15 and TRBJ2-1, with D perhaps matching TRBD2 (5 bases). Germline loops: CDR1 LNHNV, CDR2 YYDKDF (reference sequence). The CDR3 has 12 amino acids. V was pared by 8 bases and J by 4 bases, with 9 bases between. The CDR3 DNA sequence: TGTGCCACCGAGGGAACTTACAATGAGCAGTTCTTC. Its translation is CATEGTYNEQFF.

The V call is TRBV7-2, the J call TRBJ1-2; 9 bases agree with TRBD1. V dropped 4 bases and J dropped 2; count of bases not matched to a gene: 11. CDR3 length equals 17 residues. CDR1 is SGHTA and CDR2 is FQGNSA in the germline V gene. CDR3 sequence: CASSSSGTGNGNYGYTF. The DNA for the CDR3 is TGTGCCAGCAGCTCCTCCGGGACAGGGAATGGAAACTATGGCTACACCTTC. The variable domain in full, with the rest retrieved from reference TRBV7-2 and TRBJ1-2, is GAGVSQSPSNKVTEKGKDVELRCDPISGHTALYWYRQSLGQGLEFLIYFQGNSAPDKSGLPSDRFSAERTGGSVSTLTIQRTQQEDSAVYLCASSSSGTGNGNYGYTFGSGTRLTVV.

The chain combines TRBV7-9 with TRBJ1-2, with 7 nucleotides matching TRBD1. CDR1 and CDR2 (germline): SEHNR, FQNEAQ (reference sequence). There are 15 residues in the CDR3. Trimming took 1 base from V and 8 from J; bases not matched to a gene: 10. This chain's CDR3 is CASSLGRPQGQGYTF. The CDR3 DNA follows: TGTGCCAGCAGCTTAGGACGACCACAGGGGCAGGGCTACACCTTC.

This chain joins TRBV6-4 and TRBJ2-3; TRBD2 agrees at 11 bases. CDR3 length equals 16 residues. Losses at the gene ends were 5 bases for V and 0 bases for J; bases not matched to a gene: 4. The V gene's germline CDR1 is MRHNA and CDR2 SNTAGT. Here the CDR3 DNA reads TGTGCCAGCAGTACATTAGCGGGGGGGAGCACAGATACGCAGTATTTT. It is translated as CASSTLAGGSTDTQYF.

The genes are TRBV18 and TRBJ2-5; 7 bases map to TRBD2. J was trimmed by 5 bases and V by 5 bases; bases with no gene match: 17. CDR1 and CDR2 (germline): KGHSH, LQKENI. The CDR3 extends over 17 amino acids. As DNA, the CDR3 is TGTGCCAGCTCAAACCGTCGCCAGGGACTATCGGGGGAGACCCAGTACTTC. It encodes CASSNRRQGLSGETQYF.

The genes are TRBV11-3 and TRBJ2-1; D gene ambiguous. CDR1 and CDR2 from the germline V gene are SGHNT and YENEEA. V lost 5 bases to trimming and J lost 0 bases, with 8 bases between them. CDR3 length: 14 amino acids. CDR3 sequence (DNA): TGTGCCAGCAGCCAGCGAAGCTCCTACAATGAGCAGTTCTTC. This gives the protein CASSQRSSYNEQFF.

V usage is TRBV7-6 and J usage is TRBJ2-6; D gene uncertain. The CDR3 has 14 residues. V lost 2 bases, J lost 3 bases, and 5 bases lay in between. Germline-derived CDR1 and CDR2 are SGHVS and FNYEAQ. CDR3 sequence (DNA): TGTGCCAGCAGCTTATCTTATGGGGCCAACGTCCTGACTTTC. It translates to CASSLSYGANVLTF.

The chain recombines TRBV7-2 with TRBJ2-7; tentatively, D is TRBD2 (6 bases). CDR3 length equals 15 residues. V lost 1 base to trimming and J lost 0 bases, with 10 bases between them. The germline V gene has CDR1 SGHTA and CDR2 FQGNSA. CDR3 residues: CASSLGGAVSYEQYF. The DNA for the CDR3 is TGTGCCAGCAGCTTAGGCGGGGCCGTCTCCTACGAGCAGTACTTC.

This clone was counted a few times. The rearrangement uses TRBV12-3 or TRBV12-4 and TRBJ2-5; 9 bases map to TRBD1. With 5 bases clipped from V and 6 bases from J, the junction kept 1 base outside the gene matches. The CDR3 runs to 12 residues. DNA of the CDR3: TGTGCCAGCAGTGGACAGGGGCAGACCCAGTACTTC. Residues: CASSGQGQTQYF.

This clone has just one count. The V gene is TRBV19, the J gene TRBJ1-1; possibly TRBD1 for D (5 bases). Germline-derived CDR1 and CDR2 are LNHDA and SQIVND (reference sequence). The V and J ends lost 6 bases and 5 bases respectively, with 16 bases between them. The CDR3 runs 14 residues. The CDR3, as DNA: TGTGCCAGTAGAGATAGAAGGGGTGGAACTGAAGCTTTCTTT. Translating gives CASRDRRGGTEAFF.

CDR3 loop: CASSPGLAGGLSRTQYF. In DNA form, the CDR3 reads TGTGCCAGCAGTCCAGGACTAGCGGGGGGTCTGTCCCGGACCCAGTACTTC. The genes are TRBV5-4 and TRBJ2-5; 14 nucleotides line up with TRBD2. Per the germline V gene, CDR1 is SGHNT and CDR2 is YYREEE (reference sequence). This CDR3 spans 17 amino acids. With 5 bases clipped from V and 7 bases from J, the junction kept 13 bases outside the gene matches. The whole variable domain, remainder taken from reference TRBV5-4 and TRBJ2-5, is ETGVTQSPTHLIKTRGQQVTLRCSSQSGHNTVSWYQQALGQGPQFIFQYYREEENGRGNFPPRFSGLQFPNYSSELNVNALELDDSALYLCASSPGLAGGLSRTQYFGPGTRLLVL.

The chain has TRBV6-5 and TRBJ1-2; the D is unclear. Trimming took 10 bases from V and 0 from J, leaving 12 bases between them. The germline gives CDR1 MNHEY, CDR2 SVGAGI. CDR3 size: 13 residues. The CDR3 here is CATQKQPNYGYTF. The CDR3 DNA sequence: TGTGCCACCCAAAAGCAACCTAACTATGGCTACACCTTC.

The J gene is TRBJ2-7, the V gene TRBV11-2, with 16 bases fitting TRBD2. Germline V gene lookup returns CDR1 SGHAT and CDR2 FQNNGV. V dropped 2 bases and J dropped 6; count of bases not matched to a gene: 4. CDR3 length: 16 amino acids. CDR3 in DNA: TGTGCCAGCAGCTTAACGGGACTAGCGGGAGGGAGCGAGCAGTACTTC. Encoded protein: CASSLTGLAGGSEQYF. The variable domain in full, with the rest retrieved from reference TRBV11-2 and TRBJ2-7, is EAGVAQSPRYKIIEKRQSVAFWCNPISGHATLYWYQQILGQGPKLLIQFQNNGVVDDSQLPKDRFSAERLKGVDSTLKIQPAKLEDSAVYLCASSLTGLAGGSEQYFGPGTRLTVT.

The chain has TRBV5-1 and TRBJ1-4; D is undetermined. The V gene lost 1 base and the J gene lost 3 bases, with 7 bases spanning the gap. The CDR3 covers 14 residues. The V gene's germline CDR1 is SGHRS and CDR2 YFSETQ. The CDR3 DNA reads TGCGCCAGCAGCTTGAGCAGGCCTAATGAAAAACTGTTTTTT. It encodes CASSLSRPNEKLFF. Variable domain in full (rest from reference TRBV5-1 and TRBJ1-4): KAGVTQTPRYLIKTRGQQVTLSCSPISGHRSVSWYQQTPGQGLQFLFEYFSETQRNKGNFPGRFSGRQFSNSRSEMNVSTLELGDSALYLCASSLSRPNEKLFFGSGTQLSVL.

This chain uses TRBV5-6 with TRBJ1-1; no clear D. Trimming left V 0 bases short and J 10 bases short, with 19 bases between. This CDR3 has 15 residues. Germline assignment: CDR1 SGHDT and CDR2 YYEEEE. The CDR3 DNA follows: TGTGCCAGCAGCTTGGTTGCAGTTCCGAGCGTCGGAGCTTTCTTT. Translating gives CASSLVAVPSVGAFF.

The chain employs TRBV11-2 and TRBJ2-2; D perhaps matches TRBD1 (6 bases). CDR3 length equals 14 residues. CDR1 and CDR2 (germline): SGHAT, FQNNGV. Trimming left V 7 bases short and J 1 base short, with 10 bases between. As DNA, the CDR3 is TGTGCCAGCACACTGGACAGGAACACCGGGGAGCTGTTTTTT. Amino acids: CASTLDRNTGELFF.

The chain couples TRBV9 to TRBJ2-3, with TRBD1 as a possible D gene (6 bases). Germline loops: CDR1 SGDLS, CDR2 YYNGEE. The CDR3 spans 15 residues. V dropped 3 bases and J dropped 2 bases, with 13 bases sitting between them. CDR3 nucleotides: TGTGCCAGCAGCGCAAGGGACATATTCACAGATACGCAGTATTTT. Protein: CASSARDIFTDTQYF.

CDR3 sequence (DNA): TGTGCCAGCAGTTATCAGGGGGTTGGCACCGGGGAGCTGTTTTTT. It codes for CASSYQGVGTGELFF. The chain joins TRBV6-5 to TRBJ2-2; 7 nucleotides agree with TRBD1. CDR1 is MNHEY and CDR2 is SVGAGI in the germline V gene. V dropped 3 bases and J dropped 4; count of bases not matched to a gene: 5. This CDR3 spans 15 amino acids.

V is TRBV7-9 and J is TRBJ2-3; D is possibly TRBD1 (7 bases). Germline loops: CDR1 SEHNR, CDR2 FQNEAQ (reference sequence). The V end lost 5 bases, the J end lost 6 bases, and 15 bases lay between the germline ends. CDR3 length: 14 amino acids. The CDR3 sequence: CASSPGGGGDTQYF. As DNA, the CDR3 is TGTGCCAGCAGCCCCGGCGGAGGGGGCGATACGCAGTATTTT.